The next 3 T cell receptor beta chains were all read from a single sample in a study of OX40 agonist ivuxolimab in advanced cancers. This table comes from immunoSEQ multiplex PCR, and its TCRdb copy is limited to in-frame clones, with some not included. Among 40,000 to 45,000 clones listed, over 80% were seen once. The specimen comprised CD4+ or CD8+ T cells sorted from blood, sampled in a trial of the OX40 agonist ivuxolimab. The source of these receptors is an adult with an advanced solid tumor such as melanoma, head and neck, liver or kidney cancer.

This clone is a singleton in its sample. The chain recombines TRBV15 with TRBJ1-3; D is undetermined. CDR1 is LNHNV and CDR2 is YYDKDF in the germline V gene (reference sequence). The CDR3 loop spans 13 amino acids. V lost 0 bases and J lost 4, with 4 bases in between. CDR3 in amino acids: CATSRDLGNTIYF. The CDR3 nucleotides are TGTGCCACCAGCAGAGATTTGGGAAACACCATATATTTT. Looking up the rest from reference TRBV15 and TRBJ1-3 gives the full variable domain: DAMVIQNPRYQVTQFGKPVTLSCSQTLNHNVMYWYQQKSSQAPKLLFHYYDKDFNNEADTPDNFQSRRPNTSFCFLDIRSPGLGDTAMYLCATSRDLGNTIYFGEGSWLTVV.

V gene TRBV6-5 combines with J gene TRBJ2-7, with TRBD1 as a possible D gene (6 bases). The CDR3 length is 13 residues. V lost 6 bases and J 5 bases, leaving 14 bases between the germline ends. Germline CDR1 MNHEY, CDR2 SVGAGI. The DNA of the CDR3 is TGTGCCAGCAGCTATCTGACAGGAAACGAGCAGTACTTC. Protein: CASSYLTGNEQYF.

The chain combines TRBV7-9 with TRBJ2-1, with a tentative D call TRBD2 (5 bases). Trimming left V 4 bases short and J 10 bases short, with 17 bases between. CDR1 and CDR2 (germline): SEHNR, FQNEAQ (reference sequence). This CDR3 spans 14 amino acids. Here the CDR3 reads CASSSRRVPVEQFF. The CDR3 nucleotides read TGTGCCAGCAGCTCGAGGCGGGTACCAGTGGAGCAGTTCTTC.